This T cell receptor beta chain was recovered during a study of T-cell reconstitution after alpha-beta-depleted transplantation in children. TCRbeta library construction was performed incorporating unique molecular identifiers. TCRdb reprocessed the PCR reads with MiXCR, giving one entry per CDR3 protein. Of 330,000 or so distinct CDR3 sequences in the sample, about 9.4% were seen once. There are 17 residues in the CDR3. Trimming left V 1 base short and J 0 bases short, with 16 bases between. Germline V CDR1 and CDR2: LGHNA, YSLEER. The sample holds many counts of this clonotype. This receptor was taken from a human donor who donated a stem cell graft to a child with acute lymphoblastic leukemia. Material: PBMCs from the stem cell graft donor, obtained from the stem cell graft. This chain joins TRBV4-3 and TRBJ2-7; D possibly uses TRBD1 or TRBD2 (5 bases each). CDR3 in DNA: TGCGCCAGCAGCCAAGGGGTCAAGTCAGGGAGCTCCTACGAGCAGTACTTC. Translation: CASSQGVKSGSSYEQYF.